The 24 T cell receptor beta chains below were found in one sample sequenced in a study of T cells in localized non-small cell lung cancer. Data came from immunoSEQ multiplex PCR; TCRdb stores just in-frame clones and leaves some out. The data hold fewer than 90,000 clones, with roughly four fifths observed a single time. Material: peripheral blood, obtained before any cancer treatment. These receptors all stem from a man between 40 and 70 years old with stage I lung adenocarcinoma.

The CDR3 loop reads CASSHILVVGSYEQYF. CDR3 nucleotides: TGCGCCAGCAGTCACATACTAGTTGTGGGATCCTACGAGCAGTACTTC. The genes are TRBV10-2 and TRBJ2-7, with D possibly being TRBD2 (5 bases). Looked up from germline, CDR1 is WSHSY and CDR2 is SAAADI. The V gene lost 5 bases and the J gene lost 1 base, with 18 bases spanning the gap. CDR3 length: 16 amino acids.

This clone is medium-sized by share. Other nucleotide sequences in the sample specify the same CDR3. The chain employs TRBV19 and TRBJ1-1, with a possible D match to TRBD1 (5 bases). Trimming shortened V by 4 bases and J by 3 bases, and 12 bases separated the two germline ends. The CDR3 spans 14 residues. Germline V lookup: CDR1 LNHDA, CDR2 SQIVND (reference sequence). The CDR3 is CASSSREGYTEAFF. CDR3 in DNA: TGTGCCAGTAGTAGCAGGGAGGGTTACACTGAAGCTTTCTTT.

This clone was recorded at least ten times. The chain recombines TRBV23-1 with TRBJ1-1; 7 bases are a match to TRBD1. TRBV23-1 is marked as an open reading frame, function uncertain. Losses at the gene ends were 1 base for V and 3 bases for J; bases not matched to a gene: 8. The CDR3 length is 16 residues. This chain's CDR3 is CASSQCGQGGDTEAFF. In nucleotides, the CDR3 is TGCGCCAGCAGTCAATGCGGGCAGGGGGGGGACACTGAAGCTTTCTTT.

The DNA for the CDR3 is TGTGCCACCGGAGACCTGGGGACAGGGTGGGAAGAGACCCAGTACTTC. Its protein product is CATGDLGTGWEETQYF. The chain couples TRBV28 to TRBJ2-5; 9 nucleotides line up with TRBD1. Germline V gene data show CDR1 as MDHEN and CDR2 as SYDVKM. The length of the CDR3 is 16 residues. With 10 bases clipped from V and 3 bases from J, the junction kept 15 bases outside the gene matches.

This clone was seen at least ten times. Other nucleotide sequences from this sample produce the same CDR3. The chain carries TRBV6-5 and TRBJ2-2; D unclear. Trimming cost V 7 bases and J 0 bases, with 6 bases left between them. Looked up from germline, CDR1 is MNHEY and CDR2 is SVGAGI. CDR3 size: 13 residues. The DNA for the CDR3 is TGTGCCAGCACCCCTCCGAACACCGGGGAGCTGTTTTTT. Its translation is CASTPPNTGELFF.

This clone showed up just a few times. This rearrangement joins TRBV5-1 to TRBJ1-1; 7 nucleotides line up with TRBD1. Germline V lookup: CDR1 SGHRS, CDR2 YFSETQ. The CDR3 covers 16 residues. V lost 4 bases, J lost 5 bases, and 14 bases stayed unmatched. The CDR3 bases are TGCGCCAGCAGCGTAGCCCCTGGGCAGGGGGAAACTGAAGCTTTCTTT. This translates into CASSVAPGQGETEAFF.

The CDR3 nucleotides are TGTGCCAGCAGCCCGACCGACAGCTATGGCTACACCTTC. Translation: CASSPTDSYGYTF. The chain is built from TRBV7-2 and TRBJ1-2, with D perhaps TRBD1 (5 bases). Trimming cost V 5 bases and J 4 bases, with 11 bases left between them. This CDR3 has 13 amino acids. Germline values: CDR1 SGHTA, CDR2 FQGNSA.

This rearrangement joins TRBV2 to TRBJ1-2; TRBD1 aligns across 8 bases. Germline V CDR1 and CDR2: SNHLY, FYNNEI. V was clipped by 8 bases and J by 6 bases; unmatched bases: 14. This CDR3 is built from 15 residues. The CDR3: CASPRGSQGADGYTF. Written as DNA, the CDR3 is TGTGCCAGCCCCAGGGGGTCTCAGGGGGCTGATGGCTACACCTTC.

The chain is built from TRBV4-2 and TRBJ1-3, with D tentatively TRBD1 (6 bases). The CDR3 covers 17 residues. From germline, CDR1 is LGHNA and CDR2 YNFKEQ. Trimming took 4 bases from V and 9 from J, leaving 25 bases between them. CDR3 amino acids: CASSRNFGPGQSGTIYF. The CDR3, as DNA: TGTGCCAGCAGCCGCAACTTTGGTCCTGGACAGTCAGGCACCATATATTTT.

CDR3 in amino acids: CASSYRGTGSNQPQHF. The CDR3 DNA reads as TGTGCCAGCAGTTACAGAGGTACAGGGAGTAATCAGCCCCAGCATTTT. The V call is TRBV6-5, the J call TRBJ1-5, with a weak D call TRBD1 (6 bases). The CDR3 extends over 16 amino acids. V was pared by 2 bases and J by 4 bases, with 15 bases between. Looked up from germline, CDR1 is MNHEY and CDR2 is SVGAGI.

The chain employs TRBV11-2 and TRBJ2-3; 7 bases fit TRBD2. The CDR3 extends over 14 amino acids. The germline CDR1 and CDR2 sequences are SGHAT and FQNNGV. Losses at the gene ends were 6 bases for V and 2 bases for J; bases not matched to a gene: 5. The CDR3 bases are TGTGCCAGCAGGGAGAGCGGGATCACAGATACGCAGTATTTT. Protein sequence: CASRESGITDTQYF.

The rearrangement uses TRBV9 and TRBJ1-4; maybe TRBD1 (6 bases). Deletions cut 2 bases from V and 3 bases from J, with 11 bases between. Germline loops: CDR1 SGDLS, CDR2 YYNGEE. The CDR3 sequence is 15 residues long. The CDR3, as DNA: TGTGCCAGCAGCGTCGGACAGACCGCTAATGAAAAACTGTTTTTT. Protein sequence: CASSVGQTANEKLFF.

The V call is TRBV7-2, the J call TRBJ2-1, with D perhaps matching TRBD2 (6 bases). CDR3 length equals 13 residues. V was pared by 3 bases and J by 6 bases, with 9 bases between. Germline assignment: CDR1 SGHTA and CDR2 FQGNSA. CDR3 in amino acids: CASSFVAVNEQFF. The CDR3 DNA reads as TGTGCCAGCAGCTTCGTAGCGGTCAATGAGCAGTTCTTC.

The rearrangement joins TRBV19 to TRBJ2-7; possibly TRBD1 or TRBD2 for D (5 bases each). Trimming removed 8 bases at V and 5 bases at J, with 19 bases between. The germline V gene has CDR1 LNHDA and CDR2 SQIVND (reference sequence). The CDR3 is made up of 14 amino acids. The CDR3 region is CASDPGTGPHEQYF. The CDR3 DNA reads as TGTGCCAGTGACCCCGGTACGGGGCCGCACGAGCAGTACTTC.

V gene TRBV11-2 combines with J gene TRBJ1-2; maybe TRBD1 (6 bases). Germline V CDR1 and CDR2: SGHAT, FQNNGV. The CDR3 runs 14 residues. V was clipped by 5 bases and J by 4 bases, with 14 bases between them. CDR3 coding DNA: TGTGCCAGCAGCCCCGTAACAGGGCTCTATGGCTACACCTTC. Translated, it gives CASSPVTGLYGYTF.

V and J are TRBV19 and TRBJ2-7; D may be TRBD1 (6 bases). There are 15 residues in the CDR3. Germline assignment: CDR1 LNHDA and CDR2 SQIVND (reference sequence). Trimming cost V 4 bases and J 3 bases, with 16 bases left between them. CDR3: CASSKRPGANYEQYF. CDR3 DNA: TGTGCCAGTAGTAAACGGCCAGGGGCTAACTACGAGCAGTACTTC.

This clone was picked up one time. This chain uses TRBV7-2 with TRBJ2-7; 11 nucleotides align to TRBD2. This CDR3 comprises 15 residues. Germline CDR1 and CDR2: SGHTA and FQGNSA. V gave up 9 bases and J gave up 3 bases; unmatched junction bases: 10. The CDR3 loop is CASASGGTSRYEQYF. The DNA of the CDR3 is TGTGCCAGTGCTAGCGGGGGGACTAGCCGCTACGAGCAGTACTTC.

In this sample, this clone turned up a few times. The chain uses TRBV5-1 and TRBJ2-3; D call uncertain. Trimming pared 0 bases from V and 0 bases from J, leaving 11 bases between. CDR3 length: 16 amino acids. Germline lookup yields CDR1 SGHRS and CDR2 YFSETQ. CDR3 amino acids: CASSLGRAVSTDTQYF. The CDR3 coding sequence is TGCGCCAGCAGCTTGGGTCGGGCAGTTAGCACAGATACGCAGTATTTT.

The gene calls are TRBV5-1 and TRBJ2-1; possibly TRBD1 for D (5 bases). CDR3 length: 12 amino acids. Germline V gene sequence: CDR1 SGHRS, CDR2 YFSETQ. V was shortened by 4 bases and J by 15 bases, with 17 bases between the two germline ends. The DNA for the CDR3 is TGCGCCAGCAGCCCCGAAGGGGATCGCCGGTTCTTC. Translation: CASSPEGDRRFF. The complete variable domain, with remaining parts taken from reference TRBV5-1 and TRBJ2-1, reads KAGVTQTPRYLIKTRGQQVTLSCSPISGHRSVSWYQQTPGQGLQFLFEYFSETQRNKGNFPGRFSGRQFSNSRSEMNVSTLELGDSALYLCASSPEGDRRFFGPGTRLTVL.

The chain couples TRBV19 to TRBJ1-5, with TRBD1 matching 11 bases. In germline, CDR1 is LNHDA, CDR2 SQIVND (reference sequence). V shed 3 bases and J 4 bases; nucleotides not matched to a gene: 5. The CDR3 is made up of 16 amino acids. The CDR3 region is CASSISGTGGNQPQHF. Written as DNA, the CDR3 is TGTGCCAGTAGTATCTCCGGGACAGGGGGTAATCAGCCCCAGCATTTT. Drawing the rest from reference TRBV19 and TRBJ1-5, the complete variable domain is DGGITQSPKYLFRKEGQNVTLSCEQNLNHDAMYWYRQDPGQGLRLIYYSQIVNDFQKGDIAEGYSVSREKKESFPLTVTSAQKNPTAFYLCASSISGTGGNQPQHFGDGTRLSIL.

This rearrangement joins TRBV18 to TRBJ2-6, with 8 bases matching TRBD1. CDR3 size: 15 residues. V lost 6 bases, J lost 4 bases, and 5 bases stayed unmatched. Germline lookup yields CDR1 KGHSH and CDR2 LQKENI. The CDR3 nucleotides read TGTGCCAGCTCCGGTCAGGGGGCAGGGGCCAACGTCCTGACTTTC. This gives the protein CASSGQGAGANVLTF.

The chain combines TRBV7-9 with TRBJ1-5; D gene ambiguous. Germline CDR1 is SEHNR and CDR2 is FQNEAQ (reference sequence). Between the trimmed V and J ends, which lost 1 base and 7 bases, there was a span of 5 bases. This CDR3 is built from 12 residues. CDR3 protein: CASSLEEQPQHF. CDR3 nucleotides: TGTGCCAGCAGCTTAGAGGAACAGCCCCAGCATTTT.

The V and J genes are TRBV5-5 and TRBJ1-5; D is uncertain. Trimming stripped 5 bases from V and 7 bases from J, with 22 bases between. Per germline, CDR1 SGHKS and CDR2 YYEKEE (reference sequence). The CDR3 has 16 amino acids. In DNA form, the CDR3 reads TGTGCCAGCAGTTCTCACTCAGAGGGCTATGGCCAGCCCCAGCATTTT. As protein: CASSSHSEGYGQPQHF.

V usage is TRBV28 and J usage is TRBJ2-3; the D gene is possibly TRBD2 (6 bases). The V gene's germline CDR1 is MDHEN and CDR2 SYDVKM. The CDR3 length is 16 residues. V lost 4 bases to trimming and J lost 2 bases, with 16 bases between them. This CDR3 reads CASSSGGVRSTDTQYF. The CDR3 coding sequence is TGTGCCAGCAGTTCTGGAGGGGTGCGGTCCACAGATACGCAGTATTTT.